This T cell receptor (beta chain) was captured by sequencing in a study of monozygotic twins with cystic fibrosis. About this clone: The antigen remains unidentified.

The table came from immunoSEQ multiplex PCR; TCRdb's copy has only in-frame clones and leaves some out. The sample gives around 9,800 clones, roughly nine tenths of which show up once; roughly 5.6% is in the top ten. Study results and caveats: Co-twins had the most similar V usage for 13 of 16 pairs, J for 8. Monozygotic CF twin pairs shared significantly more nucleotide-identical clonotypes than unrelated CF individuals did.

This CDR3 comprises 15 residues. Germline CDR1 SGHNT, CDR2 YENEEA. V was cut by 5 bases and J by 4 bases, with 17 bases left in between. Sequenced: blood. The genes are TRBV11-3 and TRBJ1-1; possible D gene TRBD1, 5 bases. The sequence was collected from a boy between 2 and 10 years old with cystic fibrosis. CDR3 sequence: CASSHDSGRGTEAFF. The DNA for the CDR3 is TGTGCCAGCAGCCACGACTCGGGTAGGGGCACTGAAGCTTTCTTT.